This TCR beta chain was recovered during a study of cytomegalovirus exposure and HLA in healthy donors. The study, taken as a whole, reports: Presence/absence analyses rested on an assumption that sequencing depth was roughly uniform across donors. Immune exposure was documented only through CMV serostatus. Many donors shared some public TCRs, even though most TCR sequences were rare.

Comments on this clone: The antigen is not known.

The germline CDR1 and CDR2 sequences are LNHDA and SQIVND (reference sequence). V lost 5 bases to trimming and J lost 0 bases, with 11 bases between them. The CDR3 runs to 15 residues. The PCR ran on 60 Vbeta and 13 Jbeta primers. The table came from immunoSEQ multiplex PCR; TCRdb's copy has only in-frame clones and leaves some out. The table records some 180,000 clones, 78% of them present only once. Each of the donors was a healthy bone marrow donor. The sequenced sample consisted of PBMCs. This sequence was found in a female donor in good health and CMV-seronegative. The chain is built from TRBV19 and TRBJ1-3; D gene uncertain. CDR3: CASSVTLVSGNTIYF. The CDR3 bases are TGTGCCAGTAGTGTGACATTGGTCTCTGGAAACACCATATATTTT. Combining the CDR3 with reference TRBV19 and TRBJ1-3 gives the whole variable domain DGGITQSPKYLFRKEGQNVTLSCEQNLNHDAMYWYRQDPGQGLRLIYYSQIVNDFQKGDIAEGYSVSREKKESFPLTVTSAQKNPTAFYLCASSVTLVSGNTIYFGEGSWLTVV.